This T cell receptor (beta chain) stems from a study of shared clonotypes between healthy human individuals. The assay was run at deep level. Sequencing on ten immunoSEQ deep assay plates was performed for unsorted PBMC DNA. Clones were sequenced by immunoSEQ multiplex PCR, and TCRdb holds only the in-frame ones, with some missing. The sample lists about half a million clones, around 80% occurring once. Deletions cut 4 bases from V and 4 bases from J, with 11 bases between. Germline V CDR1 and CDR2: MNHEY, SVGAGI. This CDR3 is 15 amino acids long. This TCR came from a woman aged 40 to 50 in good health. Some clones in this sample may be carry-over from other donors' samples. The chain couples TRBV6-5 to TRBJ2-6; TRBD2 might be the D (5 bases). Sequencing was performed on PBMCs. The CDR3 DNA sequence: TGTGCCAGCAGTTTCTCCGGGATGGGGGCCAACGTCCTGACTTTC. Protein sequence: CASSFSGMGANVLTF.